This is a list of T cell receptor beta chains from one sample in a study of cytomegalovirus exposure and HLA in healthy donors. Some clones are missing from TCRdb's copy, which holds only in-frame ones; the method was immunoSEQ multiplex PCR. The data show approximately 180,000 clones, approximately 81% seen once. The sequenced sample was PBMCs. The origin of the receptors is a woman in her twenties or thirties in good health and CMV-seronegative. Both conserved end residues are part of each CDR3. D genes are given only for firm matches. Clone size is shown for a subset of rows, as once, few, many or a class of expanded clone.

v_call	clone_size	j_call	d_call	cdr3_nt	cdr3_aa
TRBV7-3	.	TRBJ2-1	TRBD2	TGTGCCAGCAGCTCGATCGGGACTAGCGGATACAATGAGCAGTTCTTC	CASSSIGTSGYNEQFF
TRBV7-2	few	TRBJ2-3	.	TGTGCCAGCAGCTTAGATTCGGTCTGGGGGCGGCCAGATACGCAGTATTTT	CASSLDSVWGRPDTQYF
TRBV27	.	TRBJ1-2	TRBD1	TGTGCCAGCAGTTTATATCAGGGACAGCTTTATGGCTACACCTTC	CASSLYQGQLYGYTF
TRBV2	.	TRBJ1-5	TRBD1	TGTGCCAGCAGCGAAGGGGGGACAGCTAATCAGCCCCAGCATTTT	CASSEGGTANQPQHF
TRBV4-1	.	TRBJ1-2	TRBD1	TGCGCCAGCAGCCGACGCCTTTGGCAGGGCAGGGGGTGCGGCTACACCTTC	CASSRRLWQGRGCGYTF
TRBV7-9	.	TRBJ1-1	.	TGTGCCAGCAGCTTATGGCGCTCGGGGTCTGAAGCTTTCTTT	CASSLWRSGSEAFF
TRBV7-2	.	TRBJ1-2	TRBD1	TGTGCCAGCAGCTATACCCCATGGACAGGGACCTATGGCTACACCTTC	CASSYTPWTGTYGYTF
TRBV28	.	TRBJ1-2	TRBD1	TGTGCCAGCCGCGTACAGGGGGACTATGGCTACACCTTC	CASRVQGDYGYTF
TRBV29-1	.	TRBJ1-5	.	TGCAGCGTTGGCAGGGGTAGCAATCAGCCCCAGCATTTT	CSVGRGSNQPQHF
TRBV11-2	once	TRBJ2-2	.	TGTGCCAGCAGACTAGCACGGGGCACCGGGGAGCTGTTTTTT	CASRLARGTGELFF
TRBV5-5	.	TRBJ2-7	TRBD1	TGTGCCAGCAGCAGACAGGGATACGAGCAGTACTTC	CASSRQGYEQYF
TRBV7-2	.	TRBJ1-5	TRBD1	TGTGCCAGCAGCTTAGTAGGGGGCCCGGATAGCAATCAGCCCCAGCATTTT	CASSLVGGPDSNQPQHF
TRBV2	few	TRBJ1-5	.	TGTGCCAGCAGTGTTGACAGAGGCCAGCATTTT	CASSVDRGQHF
TRBV18	.	TRBJ2-7	.	TGTGCCAGCTCACCAACCGCAAGGGGCGCCGAGCAGTACTTC	CASSPTARGAEQYF
TRBV5-1	.	TRBJ2-5	TRBD2	TGCGCCAGCAGCCGTCTACTAGCGGACGCCCAAGAGACCCAGTACTTC	CASSRLLADAQETQYF
TRBV9	.	TRBJ2-2	.	TGTGCCAGCAGAAGGGGAAGTGGGGGGGAGCTGTTTTTT	CASRRGSGGELFF
TRBV2	.	TRBJ2-3	TRBD2	TGTGCCACAAATCTAGCGGGAGTTGTAGATACGCAGTATTTT	CATNLAGVVDTQYF
TRBV28	.	TRBJ2-7	TRBD1	TGTGCCAGCAGTTCGGGACAGAGTTCCTACGAGCAGTACTTC	CASSSGQSSYEQYF
TRBV10-3	.	TRBJ2-7	TRBD1	TGTGCCATCACGGATCCGGGACAGTCATCCTACGAGCAGTACTTC	CAITDPGQSSYEQYF
TRBV27	.	TRBJ2-4	.	TGTGCCAGCAGTTTTAACGGTGAAGCCGCCGTAGCCAAAAACATTCAGTACTTC	CASSFNGEAAVAKNIQYF
TRBV5-1	.	TRBJ1-1	TRBD1	TGCGCCAGCAGCCCGACCCGGACAGGGCTTACTGAAGCTTTCTTT	CASSPTRTGLTEAFF
TRBV19	.	TRBJ1-6	TRBD1	TGTGCCAGTAGTACCTCGGGACAGCGACCCCCATATAATTCACCCCTCCACTTT	CASSTSGQRPPYNSPLHF
TRBV7-2	once	TRBJ1-4	.	TGTGCCAGCAGCTCCGGGGGGTCTGGCCCTGAAAAACTGTTTTTT	CASSSGGSGPEKLFF
TRBV6-5	.	TRBJ2-7	.	TGTGCCAGCAGTTTCTCCGCGAGCTCCTACGAGCAGTACTTC	CASSFSASSYEQYF
TRBV5-6	.	TRBJ2-5	TRBD1	TGTGCCAGCAGCTCACAGGGGGCCGGGGAGACCCAGTACTTC	CASSSQGAGETQYF
TRBV27	.	TRBJ1-2	TRBD1	TGTGCCAGCAGTTTAGGGACAGGGGGCGGCTACACCTTC	CASSLGTGGGYTF
TRBV13	.	TRBJ2-1	.	TGTGCCAGCAGCCTCGGGTTGGGTGGAGACTACAATGAGCAGTTCTTC	CASSLGLGGDYNEQFF
TRBV10-3	few	TRBJ2-7	TRBD1	TGTGCCATCAGATCCGGGCAGGGGGACTACGAGCAGTACTTC	CAIRSGQGDYEQYF
TRBV27	.	TRBJ2-1	.	TGTGCCAGCAGTTCCCAACAGGGAAATGAGCAGTTCTTC	CASSSQQGNEQFF
TRBV5-6	.	TRBJ2-7	.	TGTGCCAGCAGTCAAAGGGGTTCAGGACCCCTCGAGCAGTACTTC	CASSQRGSGPLEQYF
TRBV19	.	TRBJ2-1	.	TGTGCCAGTAGTATAGATGGCGGGGGCTTCAATGAGCAGTTCTTC	CASSIDGGGFNEQFF